Each of the 5 T cell receptor beta chains below was sequenced from the same sample in a study of post-analysis software for immune sequencing data. The TCR beta cDNA libraries contained unique molecular identifiers. TCRdb redid the calling of the PCR reads with MiXCR, one entry per CDR3 protein. The data show roughly 670,000 distinct CDR3 sequences, approximately 59% seen once. Their cognate antigens are unknown. General study results and limits: With TRBV5-6, TRBV5-1 and TRBV20-1 included, about five TRBV segments were more frequent in patients than in controls.

The sequencing input was blood. The origin of the receptors is a girl aged 2 to 10 with multiple sclerosis.

The sample holds a few counts of this clonotype. The chain recombines TRBV27 with TRBJ2-5; D call uncertain. Germline V CDR1 and CDR2: MNHEY, SMNVEV (reference sequence). CDR3 length: 16 residues. V lost 9 bases, J lost 2 bases, and 22 bases lay in between. The CDR3 sequence: CASCPPFYARQETQYF. CDR3 in DNA: TGTGCCAGTTGTCCCCCCTTTTACGCGAGACAAGAGACCCAGTACTTC.

The chain joins TRBV6-4 to TRBJ2-1; D is unresolved. This CDR3 has 13 amino acids. V was pared by 4 bases and J by 6 bases, with 10 bases between. Germline V gene sequence: CDR1 MRHNA, CDR2 SNTAGT. The CDR3 coding sequence is TGTGCCAGCAGTGTAGACCCCCCCAATGAGCAGTTCTTC. Its protein is CASSVDPPNEQFF.

The V call is TRBV30, the J call TRBJ2-7, with D uncertain. The V gene lost 3 bases and the J gene lost 4 bases, with 10 bases spanning the gap. The CDR3 loop spans 12 amino acids. From germline, CDR1 is GTSNPN and CDR2 SVGIG (reference sequence). CDR3 in DNA: TGTGCCTGGAGGTCCCACAGTTACGAGCAGTACTTC. This translates into CAWRSHSYEQYF.

The V gene is TRBV27, the J gene TRBJ2-7; D uncertain. Trimming shortened V by 4 bases and J by 4 bases, and 14 bases separated the two germline ends. CDR3 length equals 14 residues. The germline gives CDR1 MNHEY, CDR2 SMNVEV (reference sequence). The DNA of the CDR3 is TGTGCCAGCAGTTCCCTCGAGAAGAGTTACGAGCAGTACTTC. Amino acids: CASSSLEKSYEQYF.

The chain is built from TRBV7-9 and TRBJ1-1; 8 bases line up with TRBD1. Germline V gives CDR1 SEHNR, CDR2 FQNEAQ (reference sequence). V shed 5 bases and J 10 bases; nucleotides not matched to a gene: 9. The CDR3 sequence is 13 residues long. CDR3 sequence (DNA): TGTGCCAGCAGCCAGGACAGGGCGAACTTAGCTTTCTTT. Amino acids: CASSQDRANLAFF.